This T cell receptor (beta chain) was obtained from a study of CXCR3-negative and CXCR3-positive naive CD8 T cells. As for the study in general: Every library held about 1.5 +/- 0.3 million TRB reads, and the total came to around 140 million. Findings and limits, study-wide: CXCR3 levels fell partly with cryopreservation; most assays relied on fresh PBMCs. Greater hydrophobicity was found in TRB CDR3s of CXCR3-positive naive cells than of CXCR3-negative naive cells.

This CDR3 region has 16 residues. In the case of this clonotype: As yet, its antigen is unknown.

The method, 5' RACE with UMI labels, was used to prepare the TRB cDNA libraries. TCRdb re-called the 5' RACE reads and gives one entry per CDR3 protein, without DNA. The sample has approximately 130,000 distinct CDR3 sequences. The genes are TRBV12-3 or TRBV12-4 and TRBJ1-1; checking the TCRdb D call of TRBD1 is not possible without DNA. The specimen sequenced was naive CXCR3+ CD8+ T cells from blood. The subset: CD45RO-CCR7+CD27+CD95- naive CD8+ T cells expressing CXCR3 (TNR3+). The clonotype originates from a human donor in good health. Some clones in this sample may be carry-over from other donors' samples. CDR3: CASSHSVGDRPLEAFF.